The clone carrying this T cell receptor beta chain was picked up many times. Its target is unknown. Amplification of the TCR beta CDR3 regions used RNA transcripts (as template). The first round was an RT-PCR with HTBI primers, and the second round was a multiplex PCR. In TCRdb, the multiplex PCR reads were re-called with MiXCR into one record per CDR3 protein. The sample includes some 520,000 distinct CDR3 sequences, roughly 14% of them seen just once. The CDR3 length is 15 residues. Deletions cut 3 bases from V and 7 bases from J, with 17 bases between. CDR1 is KGHDR and CDR2 is SFDVKD in the germline V gene. The entry originates in a study of Graves' ophthalmopathy and Graves' hyperthyroidism. Those donors who had ophthalmopathy presented with moderate-to-severe activity, a CAS of ≥3, a NOSPECS of ≥4 and a duration under 3 months. Study results and limitations: A model of 13 signatures distinguished ophthalmopathy from stable hyperthyroidism at approximately 88% sensitivity and approximately 77% specificity. Ophthalmopathy progression was predicted by the model at around 70% sensitivity and about 72% specificity.

Sequenced material: blood. This sequence was found in a woman aged 25 to 39 with Graves' ophthalmopathy. This sequence joins TRBV24-1 and TRBJ1-2; D is possibly TRBD1 (6 bases). CDR3 sequence reads: CATSDPTGSHTGYTF. Here the CDR3 DNA reads TGTGCCACCAGTGATCCTACAGGGTCCCATACTGGCTACACCTTC.